This T cell receptor beta chain was profiled in a study of beta chain features in type 1 diabetes. The sequenced template was cDNA made from the entire isolated RNA. Measured with immunoSEQ multiplex PCR; TCRdb has only the in-frame clones, and not every one. The sample includes more than 150,000 clones, around 13% of them seen just once. This clone was detected only a few times. The CDR3 consists of 15 residues. CDR1 is SEHNR, CDR2 FQNEAQ, per germline (reference sequence). V lost 6 bases and J lost 5; bases outside the gene matches: 8. V gene TRBV7-9 combines with J gene TRBJ2-7; 12 positions match TRBD2. Sequencing was performed on central memory CD4+ T cells from blood. This TCR was recovered from a woman aged 18-35 years in good health. The CDR3 nucleotides are TGTGCCAGCAGTTTGAGACTAGCGGGAGCCGACGAGCAGTACTTC. This encodes CASSLRLAGADEQYF.